A single sample is the source of the 25 T cell receptor beta chains below, sequenced in a study of radiation and T cells in renal cell carcinoma. Clones were read by immunoSEQ multiplex PCR, and TCRdb kept only the in-frame ones, dropping some. The sample records about 150,000 clones, roughly 87% being singletons. Indicated time point: blood 2 weeks post-SBRT. Treatment of the sample: 15 Gy SBRT to primary tumor, nephrectomy 4 weeks later. The material sequenced was blood, taken from a patient whose treatment included radiotherapy and nephrectomy. The receptors originated from a woman aged 45-59 years with renal cell carcinoma.

This clone was seen more than once but under ten times. The chain recombines TRBV10-3 with TRBJ2-3, with D unresolved. CDR1 and CDR2 from the germline V gene are ENHRY and SYGVKD. Trimming removed 3 bases at V and 4 bases at J, with 5 bases between. The CDR3 is made up of 12 amino acids. This chain's CDR3 is CAISERPDTQYF. The CDR3 coding sequence is TGTGCCATCAGTGAACGGCCAGATACGCAGTATTTT.

This clone was observed a handful of times. V gene TRBV2 combines with J gene TRBJ1-6; D possibly corresponds to TRBD1 (5 bases). Trimming removed 5 bases at V and 9 bases at J, with 17 bases between. The CDR3 totals 15 residues. CDR1 is SNHLY and CDR2 is FYNNEI in the germline V gene. CDR3 DNA sequence: TGTGCCAGCAGTTCCGGAACGATACAGGTTTCACCCCTCCACTTT. This translates into CASSSGTIQVSPLHF.

V usage is TRBV29-1 and J usage is TRBJ1-2, with 8 bases matching TRBD1. The CDR3 loop spans 12 amino acids. From germline, CDR1 is SQVTM and CDR2 ANQGSEA. V lost 6 bases and J lost 11; bases outside the gene matches: 11. The CDR3 region is CSVVKDRAFYTF. DNA of the CDR3: TGCAGCGTGGTAAAGGACAGGGCGTTTTACACCTTC.

The chain uses TRBV5-1 and TRBJ2-1; no definite D call. CDR1 is SGHRS, CDR2 YFSETQ, per germline. The CDR3 is made up of 15 amino acids. With 4 bases removed from V and 6 bases from J, the gap between germline ends came to 17 bases. The CDR3 bases are TGCGCCAGCAGCCTAATTGGGCAGGCTCGCAATGAGCAGTTCTTC. It specifies CASSLIGQARNEQFF.

The chain has TRBV7-8 and TRBJ1-5; D unclear. V gave up 0 bases and J gave up 8 bases, with 14 bases separating them. There are 15 residues in the CDR3. CDR1 is SGHVS, CDR2 FQNEAQ, per germline. The CDR3 region is CASSLANADVEPQHF. CDR3 DNA sequence: TGTGCCAGCAGCTTAGCGAACGCGGATGTGGAGCCCCAGCATTTT.

CDR3 loop: CASSQGVSGQETQYF. CDR3 sequence (DNA): TGTGCCAGCAGCCAGGGGGTGAGCGGCCAAGAGACCCAGTACTTC. This rearrangement joins TRBV14 to TRBJ2-5; possibly TRBD1 or TRBD2 for D (5 bases each). There are 15 residues in the CDR3. Germline loops: CDR1 SGHDN, CDR2 FVKESK. V was cut by 3 bases and J by 1 base, with 12 bases left in between.

The chain has TRBV14 and TRBJ2-6; D possibly uses TRBD1 or TRBD2 (7 bases each). The CDR3 contains 17 residues. Germline V gives CDR1 SGHDN, CDR2 FVKESK. The ends were cut back, 6 bases at V and 0 bases at J, with 15 bases in the middle. The CDR3 coding sequence is TGTGCCAGCAGGCAGGGGGGGGGCCTCTCTGGGGCCAACGTCCTGACTTTC. Translation gives CASRQGGGLSGANVLTF.

The chain employs TRBV6-5 and TRBJ1-2, with D unresolved. V was cut by 2 bases and J by 3 bases, with 7 bases left in between. This CDR3 spans 13 amino acids. CDR1 is MNHEY and CDR2 is SVGAGI in the germline V gene. The CDR3 reads CASSYLPYYGYTF. The CDR3 DNA reads TGTGCCAGCAGTTACCTACCGTACTATGGCTACACCTTC.

The chain recombines TRBV7-9 with TRBJ1-5; D call uncertain. The CDR3 is 13 residues long. Germline V lookup: CDR1 SEHNR, CDR2 FQNEAQ (reference sequence). V lost 2 bases and J 4 bases, leaving 6 bases between the germline ends. Here the CDR3 DNA reads TGTGCCAGCAGCTTAAATTGGAATCAGCCCCAGCATTTT. Amino acid sequence: CASSLNWNQPQHF.

The chain combines TRBV5-6 with TRBJ2-7; 9 positions match TRBD1. Germline V gene sequence: CDR1 SGHDT, CDR2 YYEEEE. J was trimmed by 7 bases and V by 4 bases; bases with no gene match: 12. The CDR3 totals 15 residues. The DNA of the CDR3 is TGTGCCAGCAGCCTATCCGGGACAGGGTTGAAAGAGCAGTACTTC. This codes for CASSLSGTGLKEQYF.

The chain recombines TRBV29-1 with TRBJ1-1; D might be TRBD1 (6 bases). The CDR3 sequence is 13 residues long. Germline CDR1 SQVTM, CDR2 ANQGSEA. The V and J ends lost 6 bases and 1 base respectively, with 12 bases between them. The CDR3 here is CSVPTTGNTEAFF. In nucleotides, the CDR3 is TGCAGCGTACCGACGACAGGGAACACTGAAGCTTTCTTT.

The rearrangement uses TRBV19 and TRBJ2-5; D is ambiguous. CDR1 is LNHDA and CDR2 is SQIVND in the germline V gene (reference sequence). The CDR3 is 13 residues long. V gave up 4 bases and J gave up 0 bases, with 6 bases separating them. The CDR3 DNA reads TGTGCCAGTAGTACACAGTACCAAGAGACCCAGTACTTC. Translated: CASSTQYQETQYF.

V and J are TRBV7-9 and TRBJ1-2; 10 positions match TRBD1. Trimming cost V 5 bases and J 1 base; bases outside gene matches: 4. In germline, CDR1 is SEHNR, CDR2 FQNEAQ (reference sequence). The CDR3 extends over 15 amino acids. CDR3 in DNA: TGTGCCAGCAGCCCCGGGACAGGGGTTAACTATGGCTACACCTTC. Its translation: CASSPGTGVNYGYTF.

This sequence joins TRBV5-1 and TRBJ2-7; no reliable D call. The CDR3 spans 14 residues. Germline V gene sequence: CDR1 SGHRS, CDR2 YFSETQ. V dropped 2 bases and J dropped 5 bases, with 14 bases sitting between them. This CDR3 reads CASSLFSSVDEQYF. DNA of the CDR3: TGCGCCAGCAGCTTATTTTCAAGCGTAGACGAGCAGTACTTC.

V gene TRBV5-1 combines with J gene TRBJ2-7; 11 nucleotides line up with TRBD2. V lost 4 bases, J lost 3 bases, and 6 bases stayed unmatched. This CDR3 comprises 15 residues. Germline loops: CDR1 SGHRS, CDR2 YFSETQ. This CDR3 is CASSPGTSGNYEQYF. Here the CDR3 DNA reads TGCGCCAGCAGCCCCGGGACTAGCGGCAACTACGAGCAGTACTTC.

The sample holds one count of this clone. This sequence joins TRBV6-6 and TRBJ2-7, with D maybe TRBD1 (6 bases). V lost 5 bases and J lost 2, with 13 bases in between. CDR3 size: 14 residues. Germline lookup yields CDR1 MNHNY and CDR2 SVGAGI (reference sequence). CDR3 amino acids: CASSPTTGTYEQYF. DNA of the CDR3: TGTGCCAGCAGTCCGACGACAGGCACCTACGAGCAGTACTTC.

This chain links TRBV6-8 with TRBJ1-2; TRBD1 aligns across 8 bases. Germline trimming cut 5 bases from V and 2 bases from J; bases unmatched to any gene: 7. Looked up from germline, CDR1 is MNHGY and CDR2 is SAAAGT. The CDR3 length is 15 residues. In nucleotides, the CDR3 is TGTGCCAGCAGTCATGGGAGACAGGGGAACTATGGCTACACCTTC. Amino acid sequence: CASSHGRQGNYGYTF.

The chain uses TRBV6-1 and TRBJ2-7; TRBD1 is a possible D gene (6 bases). CDR1 and CDR2 (germline): MNHNS, SASEGT. The ends were cut back, 5 bases at V and 4 bases at J, with 12 bases in the middle. The CDR3 sequence is 13 residues long. CDR3 sequence reads: CASSPGQRYEQYF. The CDR3 DNA sequence: TGTGCCAGCAGTCCGGGACAAAGGTACGAGCAGTACTTC.

The V gene is TRBV18, the J gene TRBJ2-7; TRBD1 agrees at 8 bases. Germline V gives CDR1 KGHSH, CDR2 LQKENI. V was clipped by 1 base and J by 2 bases; unmatched bases: 10. This CDR3 region has 17 residues. Here the CDR3 reads CASSPRPQGGTTYEQYF. CDR3 DNA sequence: TGTGCCAGCTCACCACGTCCACAGGGGGGAACTACCTACGAGCAGTACTTC.

This chain links TRBV5-4 with TRBJ1-1, with D possibly TRBD1 on 5 matching bases. The V gene's germline CDR1 is SGHNT and CDR2 YYREEE (reference sequence). V lost 6 bases, J lost 0 bases, and 15 bases lay in between. The CDR3 has 15 amino acids. The chain's CDR3 is CASTRKDTMNTEAFF. The CDR3 nucleotides are TGTGCCAGCACCCGAAAGGACACTATGAACACTGAAGCTTTCTTT.

The J gene is TRBJ2-6, the V gene TRBV19; D is possibly TRBD1 (6 bases). This CDR3 is built from 18 residues. CDR1 and CDR2 (germline): LNHDA, SQIVND (reference sequence). V lost 3 bases and J 0 bases, leaving 15 bases between the germline ends. DNA for the CDR3: TGTGCCAGTAGTATCTCAACAGGGATGTACTCTGGGGCCAACGTCCTGACTTTC. Encoded protein: CASSISTGMYSGANVLTF.

This sequence joins TRBV5-8 and TRBJ2-3; TRBD2 matches 12 bases. The CDR3 has 16 amino acids. Germline V lookup: CDR1 SGHTS, CDR2 YDEGEE. Unmatched junction bases numbered 0, after V lost 0 bases and J lost 1 base. This CDR3 reads CASSLGLAGGTDTQYF. The CDR3 region has the DNA TGTGCCAGCAGCTTGGGACTAGCGGGGGGCACAGATACGCAGTATTTT.

This rearrangement joins TRBV4-3 to TRBJ1-2; D perhaps matches TRBD1 (5 bases). The V end lost 1 base, the J end lost 8 bases, and 14 bases lay between the germline ends. Germline V gives CDR1 LGHNA, CDR2 YSLEER. This CDR3 is 14 amino acids long. DNA for the CDR3: TGCGCCAGCAGCCAAGCGTGGCTCGGGGGGGGCTACACCTTC. It codes for CASSQAWLGGGYTF.

The rearrangement uses TRBV19 and TRBJ2-7; 7 nucleotides agree with TRBD1. Germline CDR1 reads LNHDA; CDR2 reads SQIVND (reference sequence). The CDR3 consists of 13 residues. Trimming removed 9 bases from V and 2 bases from J; junction bases left unmatched: 7. This chain's CDR3 is CASGTGTAYEQYF. The CDR3, as DNA: TGTGCCAGCGGGACCGGGACAGCCTACGAGCAGTACTTC.

This clone occurred a few times. The chain joins TRBV6-5 to TRBJ1-6; D may be TRBD1 (6 bases). The length of the CDR3 is 14 residues. CDR1 is MNHEY and CDR2 is SVGAGI in the germline V gene. V lost 7 bases to trimming and J lost 7 bases, with 14 bases between them. The CDR3 nucleotides are TGTGCCAGCACAGACAGGTGGTCGAATTCACCCCTCCACTTT. This gives the protein CASTDRWSNSPLHF.